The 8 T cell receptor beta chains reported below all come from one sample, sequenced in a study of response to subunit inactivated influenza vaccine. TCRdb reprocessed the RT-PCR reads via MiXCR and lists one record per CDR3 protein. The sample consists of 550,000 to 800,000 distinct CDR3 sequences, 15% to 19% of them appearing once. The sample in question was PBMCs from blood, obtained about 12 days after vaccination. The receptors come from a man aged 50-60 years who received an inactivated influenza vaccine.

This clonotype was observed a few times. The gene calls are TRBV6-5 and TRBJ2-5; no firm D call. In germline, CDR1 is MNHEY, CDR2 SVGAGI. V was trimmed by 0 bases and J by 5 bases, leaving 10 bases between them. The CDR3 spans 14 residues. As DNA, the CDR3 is TGTGCCAGCAGTTACTCGGCGTTTGAGGAGACCCAGTACTTC. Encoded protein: CASSYSAFEETQYF.

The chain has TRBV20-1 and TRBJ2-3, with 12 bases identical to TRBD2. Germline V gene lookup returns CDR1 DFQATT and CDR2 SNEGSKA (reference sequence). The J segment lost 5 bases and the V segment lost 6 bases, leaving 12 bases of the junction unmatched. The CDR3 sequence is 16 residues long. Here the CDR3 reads CSADSRLAGAQDTQYF. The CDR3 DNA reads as TGCAGTGCAGACTCCAGACTAGCGGGAGCCCAAGATACGCAGTATTTT.

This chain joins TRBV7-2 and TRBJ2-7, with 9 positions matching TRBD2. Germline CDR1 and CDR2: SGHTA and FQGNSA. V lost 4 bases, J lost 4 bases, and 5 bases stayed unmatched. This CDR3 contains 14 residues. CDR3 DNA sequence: TGTGCCAGCAGCTCGACTAGCGGAGGGTACGAGCAGTACTTC. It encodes CASSSTSGGYEQYF.

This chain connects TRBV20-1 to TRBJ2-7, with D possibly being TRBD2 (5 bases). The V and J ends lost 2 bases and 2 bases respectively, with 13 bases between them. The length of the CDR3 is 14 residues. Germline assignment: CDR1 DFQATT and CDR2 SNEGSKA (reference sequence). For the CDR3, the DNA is TGCAGTGCTAGATGGGAGTATTTCACCTACGAGCAGTACTTC. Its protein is CSARWEYFTYEQYF.

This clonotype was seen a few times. CDR3 amino acids: CASSQIEGNTEAFF. The CDR3 nucleotides are TGTGCCAGCAGCCAAATTGAAGGGAACACTGAAGCTTTCTTT. V usage is TRBV3-1 and J usage is TRBJ1-1; D unclear. The V end lost 2 bases, the J end lost 1 base, and 8 bases lay between the germline ends. This CDR3 has 14 residues. Germline CDR1 reads LGHDT; CDR2 reads YNNKEL (reference sequence).

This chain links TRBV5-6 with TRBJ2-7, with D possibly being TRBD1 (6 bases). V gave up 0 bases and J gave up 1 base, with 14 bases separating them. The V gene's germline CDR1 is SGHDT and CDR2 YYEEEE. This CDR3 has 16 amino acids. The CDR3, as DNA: TGTGCCAGCAGCTTGGCTAGGGCAGGGGAGTCCTACGAGCAGTACTTC. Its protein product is CASSLARAGESYEQYF.

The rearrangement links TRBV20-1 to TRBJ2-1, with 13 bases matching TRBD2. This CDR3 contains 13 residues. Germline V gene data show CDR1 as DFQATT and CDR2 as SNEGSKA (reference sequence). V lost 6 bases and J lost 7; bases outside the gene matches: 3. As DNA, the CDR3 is TGCAGTGCAACTAGCGGGAGGGTTAATGAGCAGTTCTTC. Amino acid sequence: CSATSGRVNEQFF.

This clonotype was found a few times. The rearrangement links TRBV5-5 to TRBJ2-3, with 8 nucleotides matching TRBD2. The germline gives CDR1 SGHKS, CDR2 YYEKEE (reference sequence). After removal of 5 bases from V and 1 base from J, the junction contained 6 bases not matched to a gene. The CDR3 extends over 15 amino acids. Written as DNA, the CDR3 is TGTGCCAGCAGTCCGGGACTAGTCCGCACAGATACGCAGTATTTT. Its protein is CASSPGLVRTDTQYF.